This entry lists 17 T cell receptor beta chains sequenced from one sample in a study of neoadjuvant anti-PD-1 for oral cavity cancer. Profiling relied on immunoSEQ multiplex PCR, and the TCRdb table lists in-frame clones only, not all of them. The sample lists over 25,000 clones; just under 80% were seen once. The time point is: after neoadjuvant nivolumab, at surgical resection. The sample consisted of PBMCs, taken after nivolumab (anti-PD-1) treatment. These receptors were taken from a person aged 40 to 85 with oral cavity squamous cell carcinoma.

This chain links TRBV6-1 with TRBJ2-2; 7 bases agree with TRBD1. Germline V CDR1 and CDR2: MNHNS, SASEGT. The V and J ends lost 4 bases and 9 bases, in that order; junction bases with no gene match: 5. The CDR3 runs to 13 residues. The CDR3 region has the DNA TGTGCCAGCAGTGGACAGGGTAGTCGGGAGCTGTTTTTT. This encodes CASSGQGSRELFF.

This rearrangement joins TRBV9 to TRBJ2-4; no clear D gene. Trimming left V 2 bases short and J 7 bases short, with 13 bases between. The CDR3 extends over 14 amino acids. CDR1 is SGDLS and CDR2 is YYNGEE in the germline V gene. In DNA, the CDR3 is TGTGCCAGCAGCGTTGACCCCAACGGGAACATTCAGTACTTC. This codes for CASSVDPNGNIQYF. The variable domain in full, with the rest retrieved from reference TRBV9 and TRBJ2-4, is DSGVTQTPKHLITATGQRVTLRCSPRSGDLSVYWYQQSLDQGLQFLIQYYNGEERAKGNILERFSAQQFPDLHSELNLSSLELGDSALYFCASSVDPNGNIQYFGAGTRLSVL.

The chain employs TRBV7-6 and TRBJ2-7, with D possibly being TRBD1 (6 bases). V was shortened by 2 bases and J by 5 bases, with 16 bases between the two germline ends. Germline CDR1 and CDR2: SGHVS and FNYEAQ. CDR3 length: 15 residues. The CDR3 reads CASSLTPDRSHEQYF. The CDR3 DNA reads as TGTGCCAGCAGCTTAACCCCGGACAGATCCCACGAGCAGTACTTC.

This clone turned up a few times. CDR3 bases: TGTGCCAGCAAAGCTAGCGGGGAAGCCGGGGAGCTGTTTTTT. Protein sequence: CASKASGEAGELFF. The chain recombines TRBV6-4 with TRBJ2-2; 9 bases are a match to TRBD2. V gave up 7 bases and J gave up 6 bases; unmatched junction bases: 6. Per germline, CDR1 MRHNA and CDR2 SNTAGT. This CDR3 region has 14 residues.

The rearrangement links TRBV6-1 to TRBJ2-3, with a weak D call TRBD1 (6 bases). Trimming shortened V by 2 bases and J by 0 bases, and 21 bases separated the two germline ends. This CDR3 contains 19 residues. The germline V gene has CDR1 MNHNS and CDR2 SASEGT. CDR3 loop: CASSETGPGRGVSTDTQYF. CDR3 nucleotide sequence: TGTGCCAGCAGTGAAACAGGGCCGGGCCGGGGAGTAAGCACAGATACGCAGTATTTT.

The chain carries TRBV21-1 and TRBJ2-5; the DNA was not compared with TRBD1, the D call given in the table. TRBV21-1 counts as a pseudogene. The CDR3 sequence is 16 residues long. This chain's CDR3 is CASSNRDRGLGETQYF. The CDR3 DNA sequence: TGTGCCAGCAGCAATAGGGACAGGGGGCTCGGGGAGACCCAGTACTTC.

V and J are TRBV6-5 and TRBJ1-5; D is unresolved. Germline V lookup: CDR1 MNHEY, CDR2 SVGAGI. Trimming took 0 bases from V and 2 from J, leaving 11 bases between them. The CDR3 spans 16 residues. The DNA of the CDR3 is TGTGCCAGCAGTTACTCGAGGCCTTTCGGCAATCAGCCCCAGCATTTT. Translating it yields CASSYSRPFGNQPQHF.

The genes are TRBV15 and TRBJ1-1; D not resolved. The CDR3 length is 12 residues. Per the germline V gene, CDR1 is LNHNV and CDR2 is YYDKDF (reference sequence). Trimming removed 4 bases at V and 6 bases at J, with 9 bases between. The CDR3 sequence is CATSNRQAEAFF. CDR3 DNA sequence: TGTGCCACCAGCAATCGGCAGGCTGAAGCTTTCTTT.

This clone came up a few times. V is TRBV7-2 and J is TRBJ1-1; weak D call: TRBD1 (5 bases). The CDR3 spans 15 residues. The germline V and J ends were trimmed by 1 base and 3 bases, with 12 bases remaining between them. Germline V CDR1 and CDR2: SGHTA, FQGNSA. For the CDR3, the DNA is TGTGCCAGCAGCTTAGAGTCCGGGACGGACACTGAAGCTTTCTTT. It specifies CASSLESGTDTEAFF. Variable domain in full (rest from reference TRBV7-2 and TRBJ1-1): GAGVSQSPSNKVTEKGKDVELRCDPISGHTALYWYRQSLGQGLEFLIYFQGNSAPDKSGLPSDRFSAERTGGSVSTLTIQRTQQEDSAVYLCASSLESGTDTEAFFGQGTRLTVV.

This clone was recorded once. The J gene is TRBJ1-1, the V gene TRBV11-2; perhaps TRBD1 as D (5 bases). CDR3 length: 14 amino acids. With 0 bases removed from V and 10 bases from J, the gap between germline ends came to 15 bases. Per germline, CDR1 SGHAT and CDR2 FQNNGV. The CDR3 is CASSLEWQGAGAFF. For the CDR3, the DNA is TGTGCCAGCAGCTTAGAATGGCAGGGAGCGGGAGCTTTCTTT.

V usage is TRBV2 and J usage is TRBJ1-5, with D possibly matching TRBD1 (6 bases). This CDR3 has 16 amino acids. Germline V CDR1 and CDR2: SNHLY, FYNNEI. Trimming cost V 3 bases and J 0 bases, with 12 bases left between them. CDR3 coding DNA: TGTGCCAGCAGTGAGGACAGAGCCTATAGCAATCAGCCCCAGCATTTT. Amino acids: CASSEDRAYSNQPQHF.

The chain is built from TRBV19 and TRBJ2-3; D remains unclear. CDR1 is LNHDA, CDR2 SQIVND, per germline (reference sequence). Trimming stripped 5 bases from V and 0 bases from J, with 9 bases between. CDR3 length: 14 amino acids. This chain's CDR3 is CASSPMTSTDTQYF. The DNA of the CDR3 is TGTGCCAGTAGTCCAATGACTAGCACAGATACGCAGTATTTT. Based on the CDR3 plus reference TRBV19 and TRBJ2-3, the full variable domain is DGGITQSPKYLFRKEGQNVTLSCEQNLNHDAMYWYRQDPGQGLRLIYYSQIVNDFQKGDIAEGYSVSREKKESFPLTVTSAQKNPTAFYLCASSPMTSTDTQYFGPGTRLTVL.

The chain recombines TRBV5-6 with TRBJ2-5; 9 bases fit TRBD1. Per the germline V gene, CDR1 is SGHDT and CDR2 is YYEEEE. The CDR3 extends over 13 amino acids. Trimming removed 6 bases from V and 5 bases from J; junction bases left unmatched: 5. DNA of the CDR3: TGTGCCAGCACCGGGACAGGGTGGGAGACCCAGTACTTC. The encoded protein is CASTGTGWETQYF.

The CDR3 DNA is TGCAGCGTTGAAGAGGGGGCAGGGGGCAACGAGCAGTACTTC. This encodes CSVEEGAGGNEQYF. The chain couples TRBV29-1 to TRBJ2-7, with TRBD1 matching 8 bases. The CDR3 length is 14 residues. Germline V gene data show CDR1 as SQVTM and CDR2 as ANQGSEA. J gave up 5 bases and V 0 bases, and 6 bases lay outside the gene matches.

The chain is built from TRBV9 and TRBJ2-7, with 9 bases fitting TRBD1. This CDR3 has 15 amino acids. V shed 0 bases and J 5 bases; nucleotides not matched to a gene: 6. Germline values: CDR1 SGDLS, CDR2 YYNGEE. The CDR3 sequence: CASSVEGDRVDEQYF. The CDR3 nucleotides are TGTGCCAGCAGCGTAGAAGGGGACAGGGTGGACGAGCAGTACTTC.

The table lists this clone with a few counts. The rearrangement uses TRBV7-6 and TRBJ2-2; D tentatively fits TRBD1 or TRBD2 (5 bases each). Germline lookup yields CDR1 SGHVS and CDR2 FNYEAQ. V lost 5 bases and J 6 bases, leaving 16 bases between the germline ends. CDR3 length: 15 amino acids. The CDR3 spells CASSPGIGVSGELFF. The CDR3 coding sequence is TGTGCCAGCAGCCCCGGGATAGGGGTATCCGGGGAGCTGTTTTTT.

V usage is TRBV6-6 and J usage is TRBJ1-2, with D unresolved. V dropped 2 bases and J dropped 8 bases, with 15 bases sitting between them. Germline CDR1 and CDR2: MNHNY and SVGAGI (reference sequence). CDR3 length: 14 residues. CDR3 region: CASSYEVWERGYTF. In nucleotides, the CDR3 is TGTGCCAGCAGTTACGAGGTCTGGGAACGAGGCTACACCTTC.